Listed below are T cell receptor beta chains from one sample, sequenced in a study of cytomegalovirus exposure and HLA in healthy donors. TCRdb's copy holds only in-frame clones and misses some; the assay was immunoSEQ multiplex PCR. The sample shows 120,000 to 150,000 clones, approximately 90% of them seen only once. Sequencing was performed on PBMCs. These TCRs come from a man in his late teens or twenties in good health and CMV-seronegative. CDR3s include the opening cysteine and the closing phenylalanine or tryptophan. A D gene is named only where the DNA matches it firmly. Clone sizes are given selectively: once, few, many, or a class where the clone is expanded.

TRBV19	TRBD1	TRBJ2-5	NA	TGTGCCAGTAGTATTGGGACAGGGTTAGAGACCCAGTACTTC	CASSIGTGLETQYF
TRBV5-1	TRBD1	TRBJ1-4	NA	TGCGCCAGCAGCTTGGCCGTGACAGGGGGTACTAATGAAAAACTGTTTTTT	CASSLAVTGGTNEKLFF
TRBV6-1	TRBD1	TRBJ2-2	many	TGTGCCAGCAGTGAAGCGACAGGGGGCACCGGGGAGCTGTTTTTT	CASSEATGGTGELFF
TRBV28	TRBD1	TRBJ1-2	once	TGTGCCAGCAGCGGGACAGCCTATGGCTACACCTTC	CASSGTAYGYTF
TRBV19	NA	TRBJ2-1	NA	TGTGCCAGCAACCGGGACACTCGATACAATGAGCAGTTCTTC	CASNRDTRYNEQFF
TRBV10-3	NA	TRBJ2-7	NA	TGTGCCATCAGCACGACCGGGTACGAGCAGTACTTC	CAISTTGYEQYF
TRBV6-1	TRBD1	TRBJ2-2	NA	TGTGCCACCGTGGACAGGGGAGGTCCCGGGGAGCTGTTTTTT	CATVDRGGPGELFF
TRBV15	NA	TRBJ1-2	NA	TGTGCCACCAGCAAACAGGGTGGAGATGGCTACACCTTC	CATSKQGGDGYTF
TRBV6-1	NA	TRBJ1-1	NA	TGTGCCACGAGGTGGAACACTGAAGCTTTCTTT	CATRWNTEAFF
TRBV9	NA	TRBJ2-1	NA	TGTGCCAGCAGCGTAGCGGGTTCGGGTGAGCAGTTCTTC	CASSVAGSGEQFF
TRBV6-1	NA	TRBJ2-7	NA	TGTGCCAGCAGTGAACGCGGGACCCGCTACGAGCAGTACTTC	CASSERGTRYEQYF
TRBV19	TRBD1	TRBJ1-3	NA	TGTGCCAGTAAACAGGGGGCCTCTGGAAACACCATATATTTT	CASKQGASGNTIYF
TRBV7-8	TRBD1	TRBJ1-2	NA	TGTGCCAGCAGCGACCGGGACAGATCTAACTATGGCTACACCTTC	CASSDRDRSNYGYTF